The text below deals with one TCR beta chain. Its antigen is unknown. Specimens held 1-10 million cryopreserved PBMC prior to DNA extraction. Unmatched junction bases numbered 3, after V lost 8 bases and J lost 2 bases. The CDR3 totals 12 residues. Germline V gives CDR1 LNHDA, CDR2 SQIVND (reference sequence). The data originate from a study of long-term antiretroviral therapy in people with HIV. General study results and limits: Among HIV repertoires, CDR3 length ranges were narrower than those of controls.

Survey level was the resolution at which the v3.0 immunoSEQ assay ran. The protocol was immunoSEQ multiplex PCR, while the TCRdb copy is restricted to in-frame clones and leaves out a portion. This table has 24,000 or so clones, roughly 78% appearing once. The genes are TRBV19 and TRBJ2-7, with 7 nucleotides matching TRBD2. Here the sequenced sample was unsorted PBMCs, taken 1.2 years after starting antiretroviral therapy. This clonotype originated in a woman aged 40 to 50 with HIV. CDR3 nucleotide sequence: TGTGCCAGTGGGGGGACTACCTACGAGCAGTACTTC. The encoded protein is CASGGTTYEQYF.